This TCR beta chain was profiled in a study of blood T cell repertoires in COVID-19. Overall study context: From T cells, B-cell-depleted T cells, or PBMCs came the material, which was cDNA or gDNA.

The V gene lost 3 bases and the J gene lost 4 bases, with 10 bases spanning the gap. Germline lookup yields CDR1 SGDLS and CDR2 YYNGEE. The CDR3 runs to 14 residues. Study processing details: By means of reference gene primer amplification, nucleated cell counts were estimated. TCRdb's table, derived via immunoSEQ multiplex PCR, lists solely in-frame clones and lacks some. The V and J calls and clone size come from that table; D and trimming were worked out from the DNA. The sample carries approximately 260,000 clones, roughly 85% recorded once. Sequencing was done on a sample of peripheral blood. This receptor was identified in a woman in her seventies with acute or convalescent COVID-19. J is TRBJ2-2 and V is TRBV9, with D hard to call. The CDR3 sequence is CASSARVGTGELFF. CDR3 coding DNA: TGTGCCAGCAGCGCTCGGGTGGGCACCGGGGAGCTGTTTTTT.